The clone carrying this T cell receptor (beta chain) was counted between two and nine times. The data originate from a study of blood T cells in healthy people across ages. With a J-beta primer mix and a sample-barcoded 5' primer, a second PCR ran 7 to 11 cycles. A single record per CDR3 protein comes from TCRdb applying MiXCR to the 5' RACE reads. The profile covers approximately 880,000 distinct CDR3 sequences, with around 46% appearing a single time and roughly an eighth taken by the ten largest. V lost 6 bases and J 3 bases, leaving 9 bases between the germline ends. Germline lookup yields CDR1 SEHNR and CDR2 FQNEAQ (reference sequence). The CDR3 has 12 amino acids. Sample donors were healthy Caucasian individuals that came from Russia, aged roughly 6 to 100. Whenever a sample was processed, at least 6 million PBMCs were isolated. There were at least 5 micrograms of total RNA extracted from every sample.

The receptor comes from a young man in good health. The genes are TRBV7-9 and TRBJ2-7, with TRBD2 as a possible D gene (5 bases). The sequenced material came from blood. CDR3 DNA: TGTGCCAGCAGGAGAGAGGGCTACGAGCAGTACTTC. Residues: CASRREGYEQYF.